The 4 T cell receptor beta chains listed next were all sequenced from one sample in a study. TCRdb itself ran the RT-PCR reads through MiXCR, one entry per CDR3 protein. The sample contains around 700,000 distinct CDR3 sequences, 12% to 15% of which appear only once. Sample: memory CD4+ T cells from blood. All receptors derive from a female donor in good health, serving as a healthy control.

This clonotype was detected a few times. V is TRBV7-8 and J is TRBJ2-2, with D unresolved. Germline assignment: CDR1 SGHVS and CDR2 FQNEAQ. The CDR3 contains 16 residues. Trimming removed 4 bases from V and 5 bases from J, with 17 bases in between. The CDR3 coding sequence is TGTGCCAGCAGCTCGAGCTCCCTGTGGGGAACCGGGGAGCTGTTTTTT. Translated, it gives CASSSSSLWGTGELFF.

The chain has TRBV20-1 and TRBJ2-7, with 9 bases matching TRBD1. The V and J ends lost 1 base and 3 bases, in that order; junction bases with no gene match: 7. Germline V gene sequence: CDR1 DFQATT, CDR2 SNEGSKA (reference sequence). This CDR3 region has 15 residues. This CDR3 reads CSARGPQGAHYEQYF. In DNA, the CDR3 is TGCAGTGCTAGAGGGCCACAGGGGGCCCACTACGAGCAGTACTTC.

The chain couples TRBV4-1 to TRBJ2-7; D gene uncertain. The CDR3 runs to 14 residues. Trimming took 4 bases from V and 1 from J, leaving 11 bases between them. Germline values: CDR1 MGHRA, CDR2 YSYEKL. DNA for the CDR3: TGCGCCAGCAGCCGAACGGCCCCTTCCTACGAGCAGTACTTC. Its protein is CASSRTAPSYEQYF.

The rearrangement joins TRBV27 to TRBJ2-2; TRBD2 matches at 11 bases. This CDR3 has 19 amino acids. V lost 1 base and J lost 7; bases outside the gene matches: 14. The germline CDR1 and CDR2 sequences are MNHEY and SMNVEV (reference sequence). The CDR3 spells CASSLFNNLAGGLIGELFF. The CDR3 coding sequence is TGTGCCAGCAGTTTATTTAATAACCTAGCGGGAGGTCTAATCGGGGAGCTGTTTTTT.